One and the same sample provided the 27 T cell receptor beta chains below, sequenced in a study of CD8+ T cells in alopecia areata. TCR sequencing used cDNA made by reverse transcription of extracted RNA. Some clones are missing from TCRdb's copy, which holds only in-frame ones; the method was immunoSEQ multiplex PCR. In the table there are 200,000 to 250,000 clones, roughly two thirds of which are singletons. Sequencing was performed on CD4+ T cells sorted from blood, taken at week 0. The receptor source for this set is a human donor with alopecia areata.

This clone came up a few times. CDR3 residues: CASSLPGTKTDTQYF. In nucleotides, the CDR3 is TGTGCCAGCAGCTTACCAGGGACTAAAACAGATACGCAGTATTTT. The chain employs TRBV7-8 and TRBJ2-3; the match to TRBD2 covers 7 bases. The V gene end was trimmed by 2 bases and the J gene end by 3 bases; junction bases not matched to a gene: 5. The CDR3 extends over 15 amino acids. Germline V gene lookup returns CDR1 SGHVS and CDR2 FQNEAQ.

The gene calls are TRBV5-6 and TRBJ1-2, with D unresolved. From germline, CDR1 is SGHDT and CDR2 YYEEEE. The length of the CDR3 is 14 residues. V lost 0 bases to trimming and J lost 2 bases, with 8 bases between them. The CDR3 protein is CASSLARTNYGYTF. The CDR3, as DNA: TGTGCCAGCAGCTTGGCCAGGACGAACTATGGCTACACCTTC.

The chain uses TRBV30 and TRBJ1-2; the match to TRBD1 covers 7 bases. V shed 0 bases and J 8 bases; nucleotides not matched to a gene: 6. CDR3 length: 13 amino acids. From germline, CDR1 is GTSNPN and CDR2 SVGIG (reference sequence). DNA for the CDR3: TGTGCCTGGAGTGTTCGGGACAGTGGAGGCTACACCTTC. Translation: CAWSVRDSGGYTF.

The chain joins TRBV29-1 to TRBJ2-2, with D possibly being TRBD1 (6 bases). Germline V gene sequence: CDR1 SQVTM, CDR2 ANQGSEA. The V gene lost 6 bases and the J gene lost 5 bases, with 13 bases spanning the gap. This CDR3 region has 13 residues. CDR3: CSVGQKLTGELFF. The CDR3 bases are TGCAGCGTCGGACAGAAGTTAACCGGGGAGCTGTTTTTT.

The chain couples TRBV29-1 to TRBJ2-5, with TRBD1 matching 7 bases. The germline V gene has CDR1 SQVTM and CDR2 ANQGSEA. V trimming: 5 bases; J trimming: 5 bases; junction bases outside the gene matches: 5. The CDR3 covers 12 residues. The CDR3 loop is CSVFTGAETQYF. CDR3 sequence (DNA): TGCAGCGTTTTTACAGGGGCGGAGACCCAGTACTTC.

The rearrangement uses TRBV19 and TRBJ1-2, with D hard to call. Per the germline V gene, CDR1 is LNHDA and CDR2 is SQIVND (reference sequence). Trimming removed 7 bases at V and 8 bases at J, with 14 bases between. The CDR3 runs to 12 residues. The CDR3 sequence is CASTSFQQGYTF. CDR3 DNA sequence: TGTGCCAGTACCTCGTTCCAGCAAGGCTACACCTTC. The complete variable domain, with remaining parts taken from reference TRBV19 and TRBJ1-2, reads DGGITQSPKYLFRKEGQNVTLSCEQNLNHDAMYWYRQDPGQGLRLIYYSQIVNDFQKGDIAEGYSVSREKKESFPLTVTSAQKNPTAFYLCASTSFQQGYTFGSGTRLTVV.

This clone turned up a few times. CDR3 sequence: CSGQVKEAFF. In DNA, the CDR3 is TGCAGCGGACAGGTCAAAGAAGCTTTCTTT. This chain uses TRBV29-1 with TRBJ1-1; D is possibly TRBD1 (6 bases). CDR1 SQVTM and CDR2 ANQGSEA come from the germline V gene. V was trimmed by 7 bases and J by 8 bases, leaving 11 bases between them. The CDR3 has 10 amino acids.

This clone has just one count. The chain couples TRBV6-5 to TRBJ2-1, with 11 bases matching TRBD2. The ends lost 2 bases at V and 5 bases at J; junction bases unmatched: 2. CDR3 size: 15 residues. Germline V gene sequence: CDR1 MNHEY, CDR2 SVGAGI. The DNA of the CDR3 is TGTGCCAGCAGTTACGCGGGACTAGCGGACAATGAGCAGTTCTTC. Translated, it gives CASSYAGLADNEQFF.

The chain links TRBV7-2 to TRBJ1-1, with 11 nucleotides matching TRBD1. The V segment lost 5 bases and the J segment 5 bases; nucleotides outside the gene matches: 4. Looked up from germline, CDR1 is SGHTA and CDR2 is FQGNSA. This CDR3 is 14 amino acids long. The CDR3 DNA reads TGTGCCAGCAGCACAGGACAGGGGGCAACTGAAGCTTTCTTT. Amino acid sequence: CASSTGQGATEAFF. Full variable domain (outside the CDR3, taken from reference TRBV7-2 and TRBJ1-1): GAGVSQSPSNKVTEKGKDVELRCDPISGHTALYWYRQSLGQGLEFLIYFQGNSAPDKSGLPSDRFSAERTGGSVSTLTIQRTQQEDSAVYLCASSTGQGATEAFFGQGTRLTVV.

V and J are TRBV30 and TRBJ1-5, with TRBD1 matching 9 bases. This CDR3 is 14 amino acids long. With 1 base clipped from V and 7 bases from J, the junction kept 5 bases outside the gene matches. Germline CDR1 reads GTSNPN; CDR2 reads SVGIG (reference sequence). The CDR3 sequence is CAWSGKDRGQPQHF. CDR3 nucleotides: TGTGCCTGGAGTGGAAAGGACAGGGGACAGCCCCAGCATTTT.

This clone was seen only a few times. V and J are TRBV29-1 and TRBJ2-5; D uncertain. From germline, CDR1 is SQVTM and CDR2 ANQGSEA. The CDR3 contains 11 residues. V was trimmed by 5 bases and J by 5 bases, leaving 9 bases between them. In DNA form, the CDR3 reads TGCAGCGTTCGGTTAGGGGAGACCCAGTACTTC. As protein: CSVRLGETQYF.

This chain links TRBV10-3 with TRBJ1-2; D unclear. The germline V gene encodes CDR1 ENHRY and CDR2 SYGVKD. This CDR3 is built from 14 residues. V gave up 2 bases and J gave up 8 bases, with 15 bases separating them. The CDR3 region is CAISEATHFEGYTF. CDR3 DNA sequence: TGTGCCATCAGTGAGGCGACCCACTTTGAGGGCTACACCTTC.

The chain couples TRBV7-2 to TRBJ2-7, with D unresolved. This CDR3 spans 12 amino acids. From germline, CDR1 is SGHTA and CDR2 FQGNSA. Trimming left V 2 bases short and J 6 bases short, with 8 bases between. CDR3 in DNA: TGTGCCAGCAGCTTACCCGGCACCGAGCAGTACTTC. Translation: CASSLPGTEQYF.

V is TRBV30 and J is TRBJ1-4, with TRBD1 matching over 7 bases. The CDR3 consists of 14 residues. V was clipped by 2 bases and J by 8 bases; unmatched bases: 8. Germline V lookup: CDR1 GTSNPN, CDR2 SVGIG (reference sequence). CDR3 sequence (DNA): TGTGCCTGGAGTAGACCGGGACAGTGGGAAAAACTGTTTTTT. It encodes CAWSRPGQWEKLFF.

The chain couples TRBV7-2 to TRBJ2-1; the D gene is possibly TRBD1 (6 bases). There are 15 residues in the CDR3. The V end was cut by 1 base, the J end by 2 bases, with 9 bases between. Germline lookup yields CDR1 SGHTA and CDR2 FQGNSA. This CDR3 is CASSLGQGPYNEQFF. The CDR3 coding sequence is TGTGCCAGCAGCTTAGGGCAGGGGCCCTACAATGAGCAGTTCTTC.

The chain has TRBV30 and TRBJ1-2; D perhaps matches TRBD1 (5 bases). The germline gives CDR1 GTSNPN, CDR2 SVGIG (reference sequence). This CDR3 has 13 amino acids. V gave up 0 bases and J gave up 8 bases, with 13 bases separating them. CDR3 residues: CAWSVLQAWGYTF. The CDR3 DNA is TGTGCCTGGAGTGTACTACAGGCTTGGGGCTACACCTTC.

This chain uses TRBV25-1 with TRBJ1-1; a weak D match, TRBD1 (5 bases). This CDR3 is 13 amino acids long. V lost 2 bases and J lost 7, with 11 bases in between. Germline loops: CDR1 MGHDK, CDR2 SYGVNS. The CDR3 region has the DNA TGTGCCAGCAGTGAAGGCAGGGCGGGTGAAGCTTTCTTT. Its translation: CASSEGRAGEAFF.

The chain employs TRBV30 and TRBJ1-5; 7 bases agree with TRBD1. CDR1 is GTSNPN, CDR2 SVGIG, per germline (reference sequence). The CDR3 contains 14 residues. The V segment lost 3 bases and the J segment 2 bases; nucleotides outside the gene matches: 4. This CDR3 reads CAWRTGTGNQPQHF. CDR3 bases: TGTGCCTGGAGAACCGGGACAGGCAATCAGCCCCAGCATTTT. The full variable domain, completed using reference TRBV30 and TRBJ1-5, is SQTIHQWPATLVQPVGSPLSLECTVEGTSNPNLYWYRQAAGRGLQLLFYSVGIGQISSEVPQNLSASRPQDRQFILSSKKLLLSDSGFYLCAWRTGTGNQPQHFGDGTRLSIL.

The genes are TRBV4-1 and TRBJ1-5; D might be TRBD1 (6 bases). The V end was cut by 6 bases, the J end by 1 base, with 28 bases between. The CDR3 runs 20 residues. CDR1 and CDR2 from the germline V gene are MGHRA and YSYEKL. The CDR3 bases are TGCGCCAGCAGTAAGGGGGGGACTTCGGGGAGTAGGGCGAGCAATCAGCCCCAGCATTTT. Translating gives CASSKGGTSGSRASNQPQHF.

The chain combines TRBV18 with TRBJ2-5; D uncertain. CDR1 KGHSH and CDR2 LQKENI come from the germline V gene. The ends were cut back, 5 bases at V and 2 bases at J, with 3 bases in the middle. The CDR3 contains 11 residues. The chain's CDR3 is CASSSQETQYF. The CDR3 DNA is TGTGCCAGCTCATCTCAAGAGACCCAGTACTTC.

The rearrangement uses TRBV29-1 and TRBJ1-5, with TRBD1 identical over 7 bases. The CDR3 has 12 amino acids. The germline gives CDR1 SQVTM, CDR2 ANQGSEA. Germline trimming cut 7 bases from V and 7 bases from J; bases unmatched to any gene: 7. DNA for the CDR3: TGCAGCGCCGGGGACAGAGGACAGCCCCAGCATTTT. Protein sequence: CSAGDRGQPQHF. Together with reference TRBV29-1 and TRBJ1-5, the CDR3 gives the full variable domain: SAVISQKPSRDICQRGTSLTIQCQVDSQVTMMFWYRQQPGQSLTLIATANQGSEATYESGFVIDKFPISRPNLTFSTLTVSNMSPEDSSIYLCSAGDRGQPQHFGDGTRLSIL.

This clone occurred once. This chain connects TRBV25-1 to TRBJ2-5, with TRBD1 as a possible D gene (5 bases). Trimming pared 2 bases from V and 5 bases from J, leaving 12 bases between. In germline, CDR1 is MGHDK, CDR2 SYGVNS. This CDR3 contains 14 residues. CDR3 bases: TGTGCCAGCAGTGAAATCGACAGACAGGAGACCCAGTACTTC. As protein: CASSEIDRQETQYF.

The V and J genes are TRBV9 and TRBJ2-3, with TRBD1 matching over 7 bases. Germline assignment: CDR1 SGDLS and CDR2 YYNGEE. The ends lost 0 bases at V and 6 bases at J; junction bases unmatched: 4. CDR3 length: 14 amino acids. The CDR3 is CASSVVGGVDTQYF. CDR3 DNA: TGTGCCAGCAGCGTAGTAGGGGGCGTGGATACGCAGTATTTT.

The chain has TRBV29-1 and TRBJ2-7; D is undetermined. The V end was cut by 4 bases, the J end by 2 bases, with 9 bases between. This CDR3 is built from 12 residues. Germline lookup yields CDR1 SQVTM and CDR2 ANQGSEA. The CDR3 reads CSVVAVTYEQYF. The CDR3 DNA follows: TGCAGCGTTGTGGCGGTGACCTACGAGCAGTACTTC.

This clone was seen a few times. The chain carries TRBV30 and TRBJ1-2; possibly TRBD1 for D (6 bases). The V gene lost 3 bases and the J gene lost 5 bases, with 10 bases spanning the gap. The CDR3 runs to 12 residues. CDR1 is GTSNPN and CDR2 is SVGIG in the germline V gene (reference sequence). The CDR3 DNA reads as TGTGCCTGGAGAGGACAGTGGTATGGCTACACCTTC. Translating it yields CAWRGQWYGYTF.

For this clone: Other DNA sequences in the sample encode the same CDR3. V gene TRBV9 combines with J gene TRBJ2-5; D is undetermined. The CDR3 contains 13 residues. V lost 0 bases, J lost 5 bases, and 8 bases lay in between. Looked up from germline, CDR1 is SGDLS and CDR2 is YYNGEE. The CDR3 DNA reads as TGTGCCAGCAGCGTAGGGGGTTCGGAGACCCAGTACTTC. Amino acid sequence: CASSVGGSETQYF.

For the CDR3, the DNA is TGTGCCAGCAGTTACGGCTGGACAGGGGATGAAAAACTGTTTTTT. It is translated as CASSYGWTGDEKLFF. The rearrangement uses TRBV6-5 and TRBJ1-4; 9 positions match TRBD1. The CDR3 is 15 amino acids. V gave up 2 bases and J gave up 6 bases; unmatched junction bases: 4. Germline V gene sequence: CDR1 MNHEY, CDR2 SVGAGI.